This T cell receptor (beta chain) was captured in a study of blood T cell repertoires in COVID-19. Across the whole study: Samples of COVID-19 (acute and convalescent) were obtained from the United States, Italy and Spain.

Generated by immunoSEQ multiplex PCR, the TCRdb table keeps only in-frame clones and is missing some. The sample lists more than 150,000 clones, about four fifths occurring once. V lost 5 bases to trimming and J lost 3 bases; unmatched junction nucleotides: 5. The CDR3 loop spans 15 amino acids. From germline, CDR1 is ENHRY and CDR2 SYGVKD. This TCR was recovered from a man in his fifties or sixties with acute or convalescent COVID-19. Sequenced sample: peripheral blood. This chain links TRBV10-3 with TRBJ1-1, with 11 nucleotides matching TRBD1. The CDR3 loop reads CAISTAGQGDTEAFF. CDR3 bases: TGTGCCATCAGTACGGCGGGACAGGGGGACACTGAAGCTTTCTTT.